This passage covers 32 T cell receptor beta chains from one sample sequenced in a study of human T cells and chemical hapten exposure. Researchers extracted total RNA from unfractionated whole blood. From the 5' RACE reads, TCRdb called clonotypes with MiXCR, one entry per CDR3 protein. The sample consists of 110,000 or so distinct CDR3 sequences, around 20% of them appearing once. The receptors were gathered from a human donor in good health.

This clonotype was picked up a small number of times. The junction departs from germline at one end; a sequencing error may be responsible. The chain has TRBV20-1 and TRBJ2-1; 14 bases match TRBD2. The CDR3 contains 11 residues. Germline values: CDR1 DFQATT, CDR2 SNEGSKA (reference sequence). As DNA, the CDR3 is TGCAGTGCTAGAGCTGGGACTAGCGGGAGCTTC. Translated, it gives CSARAGTSGSF.

This clonotype occurred a few times. The gene calls are TRBV6-5 and TRBJ2-3; 9 nucleotides match TRBD2. The CDR3 runs to 15 residues. Germline trimming cut 5 bases from V and 3 bases from J; bases unmatched to any gene: 6. CDR1 MNHEY and CDR2 SVGAGI come from the germline V gene. For the CDR3, the DNA is TGTGCCAGCAGTAAACTAGCGGGTAGAACAGATACGCAGTATTTT. This codes for CASSKLAGRTDTQYF.

This clonotype was seen at least ten times. The V call is TRBV6-4, the J call TRBJ2-2; possible D gene TRBD2, 6 bases. Trimming took off 4 bases at V and 4 bases at J, with 13 bases between the two ends. The CDR3 spans 15 residues. The germline CDR1 and CDR2 sequences are MRHNA and SNTAGT. In nucleotides, the CDR3 is TGTGCCAGCAGTGTAACTACTAGCAGCACCGGGGAGCTGTTTTTT. Its protein product is CASSVTTSSTGELFF.

This clonotype has a handful of counts. This chain connects TRBV7-9 to TRBJ2-7; TRBD1 is a possible D gene (6 bases). The CDR3 extends over 13 amino acids. V lost 6 bases and J 5 bases, leaving 14 bases between the germline ends. The germline V gene encodes CDR1 SEHNR and CDR2 FQNEAQ (reference sequence). CDR3 coding DNA: TGTGCCAGCAGTGGTTGGGCAGGGGACGAGCAGTACTTC. Translation gives CASSGWAGDEQYF.

This clonotype has only a few counts. CDR3 sequence: CASSRGQGETSNYGYTF. The CDR3 nucleotides are TGTGCCAGCAGTCGAGGACAGGGGGAGACCTCTAACTATGGCTACACCTTC. The chain carries TRBV7-9 and TRBJ1-2; 10 bases align to TRBD1. The length of the CDR3 is 17 residues. CDR1 SEHNR and CDR2 FQNEAQ come from the germline V gene (reference sequence). Unmatched junction bases numbered 10, after V lost 6 bases and J lost 0 bases.

The gene calls are TRBV29-1 and TRBJ1-4; no definite D call. Germline assignment: CDR1 SQVTM and CDR2 ANQGSEA. V lost 0 bases to trimming and J lost 8 bases, with 13 bases between them. CDR3 length equals 14 residues. CDR3 coding DNA: TGCAGCGTTGAAGATCTGACCCGAGGGGAAAAACTGTTTTTT. It codes for CSVEDLTRGEKLFF. The whole variable domain, remainder taken from reference TRBV29-1 and TRBJ1-4, is SAVISQKPSRDICQRGTSLTIQCQVDSQVTMMFWYRQQPGQSLTLIATANQGSEATYESGFVIDKFPISRPNLTFSTLTVSNMSPEDSSIYLCSVEDLTRGEKLFFGSGTQLSVL.

The chain recombines TRBV28 with TRBJ1-2; D unclear. V dropped 5 bases and J dropped 7 bases, with 14 bases sitting between them. The CDR3 covers 13 residues. Per germline, CDR1 MDHEN and CDR2 SYDVKM. The CDR3 DNA reads as TGTGCCAGCAGTCTCGTCCCCAGAGGTGGCTACACCTTC. Amino acids: CASSLVPRGGYTF.

V usage is TRBV28 and J usage is TRBJ2-7, with TRBD2 matching over 11 bases. V lost 4 bases to trimming and J lost 4 bases; unmatched junction nucleotides: 12. CDR1 is MDHEN, CDR2 SYDVKM, per germline. The CDR3 runs to 17 residues. DNA of the CDR3: TGTGCCAGCAGTTCGCTTCCCGGGACTAGCGGATTTTACGAGCAGTACTTC. Translated, it gives CASSSLPGTSGFYEQYF. Together with reference TRBV28 and TRBJ2-7, the CDR3 gives the full variable domain: DVKVTQSSRYLVKRTGEKVFLECVQDMDHENMFWYRQDPGLGLRLIYFSYDVKMKEKGDIPEGYSVSREKKERFSLILESASTNQTSMYLCASSSLPGTSGFYEQYFGPGTRLTVT.

The CDR3, as DNA: TGTGCCAGCAGTACGGGACTGGCGGGTAGAGCTTTCTTT. It codes for CASSTGLAGRAFF. The chain uses TRBV27 and TRBJ1-1; possibly TRBD1 for D (5 bases). The germline CDR1 and CDR2 sequences are MNHEY and SMNVEV (reference sequence). This CDR3 is 13 amino acids long. V was cut by 5 bases and J by 10 bases, with 17 bases left in between.

The rearrangement links TRBV9 to TRBJ2-5; D remains ambiguous. Germline CDR1 is SGDLS and CDR2 is YYNGEE. This CDR3 is built from 13 residues. Trimming pared 0 bases from V and 5 bases from J, leaving 8 bases between. DNA for the CDR3: TGTGCCAGCAGCGTAGGCAGTAGTGAGACCCAGTACTTC. As protein: CASSVGSSETQYF.

This clonotype was observed a handful of times. V and J are TRBV5-1 and TRBJ2-3; perhaps TRBD2 as D (6 bases). Trimming left V 3 bases short and J 1 base short, with 15 bases between. This CDR3 has 16 residues. Germline CDR1 reads SGHRS; CDR2 reads YFSETQ. This CDR3 is CASSSEGRGRTDTQYF. The DNA for the CDR3 is TGCGCCAGCAGCTCGGAGGGCCGCGGCCGCACAGATACGCAGTATTTT. The whole variable domain, remainder taken from reference TRBV5-1 and TRBJ2-3, is KAGVTQTPRYLIKTRGQQVTLSCSPISGHRSVSWYQQTPGQGLQFLFEYFSETQRNKGNFPGRFSGRQFSNSRSEMNVSTLELGDSALYLCASSSEGRGRTDTQYFGPGTRLTVL.

This clonotype was detected only a few times. The V call is TRBV3-1, the J call TRBJ2-5; D uncertain. CDR1 LGHDT and CDR2 YNNKEL come from the germline V gene (reference sequence). CDR3 length: 12 amino acids. The V and J ends lost 2 bases and 10 bases respectively, with 11 bases between them. The CDR3 sequence: CASSQRAQDQYF. CDR3 sequence (DNA): TGTGCCAGCAGCCAACGGGCGCAAGACCAGTACTTC.

This clonotype has only a few counts. CDR3 in DNA: TGTGCCAGCAGCTTCGTGTTTTTCGGTAGCGGTGAGAATGAGCAGTTCTTC. It yields the protein CASSFVFFGSGENEQFF. The chain joins TRBV5-6 to TRBJ2-1; a weak D match, TRBD2 (6 bases). CDR1 and CDR2 from the germline V gene are SGHDT and YYEEEE. The CDR3 spans 17 residues. Trimming took off 2 bases at V and 7 bases at J, with 22 bases between the two ends.

The rearrangement links TRBV13 to TRBJ2-3; maybe TRBD2 (6 bases). The length of the CDR3 is 16 residues. The germline V gene encodes CDR1 PRHDT and CDR2 FYEKMQ (reference sequence). Trimming took off 1 base at V and 6 bases at J, with 17 bases between the two ends. CDR3 protein: CASSLVTEEGLDTQYF. The CDR3 DNA is TGTGCCAGCAGCTTAGTAACGGAGGAGGGATTGGATACGCAGTATTTT.

The chain combines TRBV20-1 with TRBJ2-5; 12 nucleotides align to TRBD2. The CDR3 covers 16 residues. V gave up 2 bases and J gave up 0 bases; unmatched junction bases: 4. From germline, CDR1 is DFQATT and CDR2 SNEGSKA (reference sequence). The CDR3 nucleotides read TGCAGTGCTAGATTAGGACTAGCGGGGAACCAAGAGACCCAGTACTTC. Residues: CSARLGLAGNQETQYF.

This clonotype has only a few counts. CDR3 DNA: TGTGCCACCAGTCTTGGAGGACAGGGTGACATTCAGTACTTC. Residues: CATSLGGQGDIQYF. This chain uses TRBV24-1 with TRBJ2-4; the match to TRBD1 covers 8 bases. Germline CDR1 KGHDR, CDR2 SFDVKD. The length of the CDR3 is 14 residues. The ends lost 6 bases at V and 8 bases at J; junction bases unmatched: 8.

This clonotype was counted a few times. This rearrangement joins TRBV5-1 to TRBJ1-2, with TRBD1 matching 7 bases. V trimming: 0 bases; J trimming: 5 bases; junction bases outside the gene matches: 7. Germline CDR1 is SGHRS and CDR2 is YFSETQ. This CDR3 has 15 residues. DNA for the CDR3: TGCGCCAGCAGCTTGGTCATCGGGACAGCTTATGGCTACACCTTC. It encodes CASSLVIGTAYGYTF.

Many counts were recorded for this clonotype. This sequence joins TRBV30 and TRBJ2-2; a weak D match, TRBD2 (5 bases). Trimming left V 0 bases short and J 3 bases short, with 11 bases between. Germline V CDR1 and CDR2: GTSNPN, SVGIG (reference sequence). The CDR3 is 15 residues long. CDR3 DNA: TGTGCCTGGAGTGTACAGTCGAGGGACACCGGGGAGCTGTTTTTT. Translated: CAWSVQSRDTGELFF.

This clonotype has only a few counts. J is TRBJ2-4 and V is TRBV11-2; D ambiguous. The CDR3 has 14 residues. V was pared by 0 bases and J by 0 bases, with 3 bases between. Germline values: CDR1 SGHAT, CDR2 FQNNGV. The DNA for the CDR3 is TGTGCCAGCAGCTTAGATATAGCCAAAAACATTCAGTACTTC. Its protein is CASSLDIAKNIQYF. The complete variable domain, with remaining parts taken from reference TRBV11-2 and TRBJ2-4, reads EAGVAQSPRYKIIEKRQSVAFWCNPISGHATLYWYQQILGQGPKLLIQFQNNGVVDDSQLPKDRFSAERLKGVDSTLKIQPAKLEDSAVYLCASSLDIAKNIQYFGAGTRLSVL.

The table lists this clonotype with a count of one. The rearrangement links TRBV27 to TRBJ1-4; 7 positions agree with TRBD1. CDR1 and CDR2 (germline): MNHEY, SMNVEV (reference sequence). The CDR3 is made up of 16 amino acids. V lost 4 bases and J lost 6; bases outside the gene matches: 11. The CDR3 coding sequence is TGTGCCAGCAGTTCTTCCACCGGGACAGACTATGAAAAACTGTTTTTT. Residues: CASSSSTGTDYEKLFF.

Only a few counts were recorded for this clonotype. In DNA, the CDR3 is TGCAGCGTTGTACCAGGGACAGGGGGACCTTTTCCTAACACTGAAGCTTTCTTT. It translates to CSVVPGTGGPFPNTEAFF. V gene TRBV29-1 combines with J gene TRBJ1-1; TRBD1 matches at 11 bases. CDR3 length: 18 residues. CDR1 and CDR2 (germline): SQVTM, ANQGSEA. The ends lost 4 bases at V and 2 bases at J; junction bases unmatched: 15.

This clonotype has just a few counts. The chain joins TRBV24-1 to TRBJ2-1; 8 bases fit TRBD2. The CDR3 is made up of 15 amino acids. CDR1 KGHDR and CDR2 SFDVKD come from the germline V gene. J lost 10 bases, V lost 0 bases, and 7 bases had no gene match. CDR3 in DNA: TGTGCCACCAGTGATTTGCGGGGGGGGCTGAGGGAGCAGTTCTTC. Amino acid sequence: CATSDLRGGLREQFF.

This clonotype was detected only a few times. The V gene is TRBV5-4, the J gene TRBJ2-6, with 8 positions matching TRBD2. The germline V gene has CDR1 SGHNT and CDR2 YYREEE (reference sequence). The V and J ends lost 5 bases and 0 bases, in that order; junction bases with no gene match: 10. The CDR3 is 18 residues long. The CDR3 sequence: CASSPPGLVSSGANVLTF. CDR3 in DNA: TGTGCCAGCAGTCCCCCGGGACTAGTTTCCTCTGGGGCCAACGTCCTGACTTTC.

This clonotype was found a few times. The rearrangement joins TRBV28 to TRBJ2-1; D gene ambiguous. The CDR3 length is 12 residues. Germline CDR1 MDHEN, CDR2 SYDVKM. V lost 8 bases and J 10 bases, leaving 15 bases between the germline ends. DNA for the CDR3: TGTGCCAGCCACAACCGCCGGGTAGAGCAGTTCTTC. As protein: CASHNRRVEQFF.

This chain connects TRBV28 to TRBJ2-5; TRBD1 agrees at 8 bases. The CDR3 length is 17 residues. J lost 4 bases, V lost 4 bases, and 14 bases had no gene match. Looked up from germline, CDR1 is MDHEN and CDR2 is SYDVKM. This CDR3 reads CASSSAGQGWIGETQYF. For the CDR3, the DNA is TGTGCCAGCAGTTCCGCCGGACAGGGTTGGATTGGAGAGACCCAGTACTTC.

V is TRBV5-1 and J is TRBJ1-3, with D unresolved. Between the trimmed V and J ends, which lost 5 bases and 1 base, there was a span of 13 bases. The CDR3 consists of 15 residues. Germline assignment: CDR1 SGHRS and CDR2 YFSETQ. The CDR3 nucleotides are TGCGCCAGCAGTCTCGACCAGATATCTGGAAACACCATATATTTT. Its protein product is CASSLDQISGNTIYF.

This clonotype was recorded many times. The V gene is TRBV3-1, the J gene TRBJ2-7; D unresolved. V shed 4 bases and J shed 1 base, with 8 bases lying between them. CDR3 length: 13 amino acids. Germline V gene lookup returns CDR1 LGHDT and CDR2 YNNKEL (reference sequence). The CDR3 is CASSPGISYEQYF. The CDR3 region has the DNA TGTGCCAGCAGCCCAGGTATTTCCTACGAGCAGTACTTC.

There are a few counts of this clonotype. The chain uses TRBV2 and TRBJ2-7; 8 bases align to TRBD2. Trimming took 6 bases from V and 6 from J; bases not matched to a gene: 10. This CDR3 is 14 amino acids long. The V gene's germline CDR1 is SNHLY and CDR2 FYNNEI. The CDR3 sequence is CASRPGLDRPEQYF. CDR3 DNA: TGTGCCAGCAGACCGGGACTAGACCGTCCCGAGCAGTACTTC.

There are a few counts of this clonotype. This chain joins TRBV30 and TRBJ1-2; D unclear. CDR1 and CDR2 (germline): GTSNPN, SVGIG (reference sequence). This CDR3 is built from 12 residues. Trimming cost V 3 bases and J 10 bases, with 15 bases left between them. The CDR3 coding sequence is TGTGCCTGGAGCCCCTTAGAGGGATACTACACCTTC. This translates into CAWSPLEGYYTF.

The chain recombines TRBV30 with TRBJ2-7; possibly TRBD2 for D (5 bases). Trimming stripped 0 bases from V and 8 bases from J, with 11 bases between. From germline, CDR1 is GTSNPN and CDR2 SVGIG (reference sequence). The CDR3 loop spans 12 amino acids. Here the CDR3 DNA reads TGTGCCTGGAGTGTAGCCCGGGAAAAGCAGTACTTC. Translating gives CAWSVAREKQYF.

This clonotype was seen only a few times. V and J are TRBV6-5 and TRBJ1-6; D gene unclear. Germline CDR1 and CDR2: MNHEY and SVGAGI. The V end lost 5 bases, the J end lost 8 bases, and 10 bases lay between the germline ends. This CDR3 has 13 amino acids. Here the CDR3 reads CASSNNPDSPLHF. In DNA, the CDR3 is TGTGCCAGCAGTAATAACCCGGATTCACCCCTCCACTTT.

This clonotype was counted ten times or more. The CDR3 DNA reads as TGCAGTGCTAGAACGCCGGGAGCGGTAGAGCAGTACTTC. Encoded protein: CSARTPGAVEQYF. The chain links TRBV20-1 to TRBJ2-7, with D perhaps matching TRBD2 (6 bases). The V end lost 2 bases, the J end lost 7 bases, and 15 bases lay between the germline ends. The CDR3 covers 13 residues. Germline CDR1 and CDR2: DFQATT and SNEGSKA (reference sequence).